These 17 T cell receptor beta chains originate from one sample sequenced in a study of T cells after yellow fever vaccination. TCRdb re-derived calls from the 5' RACE reads in MiXCR, one entry per CDR3 protein. The table has 500,000 to 650,000 distinct CDR3 sequences, 9% to 15% seen once. This sample comprised PBMCs, obtained on the day of the yellow fever booster vaccination. The receptors shown here come from a man younger than 40 who received the YFV17D yellow fever vaccine.

This chain links TRBV6-1 with TRBJ2-2; 12 nucleotides line up with TRBD2. Germline V gene data show CDR1 as MNHNS and CDR2 as SASEGT. The V gene end was trimmed by 6 bases and the J gene end by 0 bases; junction bases not matched to a gene: 5. The length of the CDR3 is 17 residues. The DNA for the CDR3 is TGTGCCAGCAGGCGGACTAGCGGGAACGCGAACACCGGGGAGCTGTTTTTT. Translated, it gives CASRRTSGNANTGELFF.

This chain links TRBV29-1 with TRBJ2-1; D is uncertain. Germline V gene data show CDR1 as SQVTM and CDR2 as ANQGSEA. CDR3 length: 12 amino acids. CDR3 residues: CSVLSSYNEQFF. The CDR3 region has the DNA TGCAGTGTTCTAAGCTCCTACAATGAGCAGTTCTTC.

This rearrangement joins TRBV4-2 to TRBJ1-2; TRBD1 matches at 8 bases. This CDR3 contains 13 residues. The germline CDR1 and CDR2 sequences are LGHNA and YNFKEQ. The ends lost 4 bases at V and 6 bases at J; junction bases unmatched: 4. In DNA form, the CDR3 reads TGTGCCAGCAGCCCAGGGGGCAAGGATGGCTACACCTTC. Amino acids: CASSPGGKDGYTF.

The table lists this clonotype with a few counts. The rearrangement uses TRBV20-1 and TRBJ1-3; D gene uncertain. Trimming took 0 bases from V and 2 from J, leaving 14 bases between them. The length of the CDR3 is 16 residues. Germline V gives CDR1 DFQATT, CDR2 SNEGSKA (reference sequence). CDR3 region: CSARDPGGTAGNTIYF. CDR3 DNA: TGCAGTGCTAGAGACCCCGGTGGAACAGCTGGAAACACCATATATTTT.

This clonotype was picked up a small number of times. This sequence joins TRBV7-9 and TRBJ2-7; a possible D gene is TRBD1 (6 bases). Per germline, CDR1 SEHNR and CDR2 FQNEAQ (reference sequence). The length of the CDR3 is 14 residues. Deletions cut 6 bases from V and 6 bases from J, with 18 bases between. The CDR3 here is CASRAGTPATEQYF. CDR3 nucleotide sequence: TGTGCCAGCAGAGCCGGGACACCGGCCACCGAGCAGTACTTC.

Only a few counts were recorded for this clonotype. The V call is TRBV3-1, the J call TRBJ1-1, with 7 bases that match TRBD1. Germline V gene lookup returns CDR1 LGHDT and CDR2 YNNKEL (reference sequence). Trimming cost V 3 bases and J 2 bases; bases outside gene matches: 6. The CDR3 totals 15 residues. The CDR3 nucleotides are TGTGCCAGCAGCCACTTCCGGGACAGCAACACTGAAGCTTTCTTT. It codes for CASSHFRDSNTEAFF.

The rearrangement joins TRBV12-3 or TRBV12-4 to TRBJ2-7, with D perhaps matching TRBD1 or TRBD2 (6 bases each). V lost 5 bases and J lost 5, with 16 bases in between. The CDR3 has 14 residues. The CDR3, as DNA: TGTGCCAGCAGTACCTACAGGGAGGTAGACGAGCAGTACTTC. Its translation: CASSTYREVDEQYF.

In this sample, this clonotype turned up a few times. This chain links TRBV7-2 with TRBJ2-1, with 8 nucleotides matching TRBD1. From germline, CDR1 is SGHTA and CDR2 FQGNSA. With 1 base clipped from V and 9 bases from J, the junction kept 5 bases outside the gene matches. This CDR3 region has 14 residues. For the CDR3, the DNA is TGTGCCAGCAGCTTAGGGCAGGGGGCGGTTGAGCAGTTCTTC. Its protein is CASSLGQGAVEQFF.

The table lists this clonotype with a few counts. This chain connects TRBV6-1 to TRBJ2-3; 9 bases match TRBD2. The CDR3 extends over 14 amino acids. J gave up 6 bases and V 9 bases, and 10 bases lay outside the gene matches. Per germline, CDR1 MNHNS and CDR2 SASEGT. CDR3 loop: CARILAGQGDTQYF. The CDR3 coding sequence is TGTGCCAGAATACTAGCGGGTCAGGGGGATACGCAGTATTTT.

This clonotype has just a few counts. The chain joins TRBV29-1 to TRBJ2-7, with 13 bases aligning to TRBD2. CDR3 size: 15 residues. CDR1 is SQVTM, CDR2 ANQGSEA, per germline. Trimming cost V 4 bases and J 3 bases; bases outside gene matches: 6. The DNA of the CDR3 is TGCAGCGTTGTAGTGGGACTAGCGGGACACTACGAGCAGTACTTC. This codes for CSVVVGLAGHYEQYF.

The CDR3 DNA is TGCAGTGCTAAGACAGGGGGCGGGACGCAGTACTTC. Protein product: CSAKTGGGTQYF. This rearrangement joins TRBV20-1 to TRBJ2-7; 10 bases are a match to TRBD1. With 4 bases clipped from V and 9 bases from J, the junction kept 6 bases outside the gene matches. The CDR3 runs to 12 residues. Germline assignment: CDR1 DFQATT and CDR2 SNEGSKA (reference sequence).

This clonotype has only a few counts. The V gene is TRBV6-2 or TRBV6-3, the J gene TRBJ2-7, with TRBD2 as a possible D gene (5 bases). CDR3 length equals 14 residues. Trimming took 6 bases from V and 6 from J, leaving 18 bases between them. Germline values: CDR1 MNHEY, CDR2 SVGEGT. CDR3 coding DNA: TGTGCCAGCAGCTACGGAGGAGAATGGGCCGAGCAGTACTTC. The encoded protein is CASSYGGEWAEQYF.

The chain carries TRBV12-3 or TRBV12-4 and TRBJ1-5; D is possibly TRBD1 (5 bases). CDR3 length: 14 residues. The V end lost 6 bases, the J end lost 3 bases, and 12 bases lay between the germline ends. In DNA form, the CDR3 reads TGTGCCAGCAGCGTCCAGGGTGACAATCAGCCCCAGCATTTT. Its translation is CASSVQGDNQPQHF.

The sample holds a few counts of this clonotype. The V gene is TRBV7-2, the J gene TRBJ2-1, with 11 nucleotides matching TRBD2. The germline V gene has CDR1 SGHTA and CDR2 FQGNSA. V shed 0 bases and J 1 base; nucleotides not matched to a gene: 2. The length of the CDR3 is 17 residues. DNA for the CDR3: TGTGCCAGCAGCTTAGCGGGGACTAGCGGTTCCTACAATGAGCAGTTCTTC. Amino acids: CASSLAGTSGSYNEQFF. The whole variable domain, remainder taken from reference TRBV7-2 and TRBJ2-1, is GAGVSQSPSNKVTEKGKDVELRCDPISGHTALYWYRQSLGQGLEFLIYFQGNSAPDKSGLPSDRFSAERTGGSVSTLTIQRTQQEDSAVYLCASSLAGTSGSYNEQFFGPGTRLTVL.

This clonotype was recorded a few times. CDR3 bases: TGTGCCAGCACTTGGGGGACAAGGGATACGCAGTATTTT. This codes for CASTWGTRDTQYF. This chain links TRBV28 with TRBJ2-3, with a tentative D call TRBD1 (6 bases). This CDR3 region has 13 residues. Germline V gene sequence: CDR1 MDHEN, CDR2 SYDVKM. Trimming cost V 7 bases and J 6 bases, with 14 bases left between them.

The chain couples TRBV6-1 to TRBJ2-1, with 14 bases aligning to TRBD2. Germline V lookup: CDR1 MNHNS, CDR2 SASEGT. Trimming removed 6 bases from V and 9 bases from J; junction bases left unmatched: 7. This CDR3 comprises 15 residues. The CDR3 sequence is CASSKGLAGVGEQFF. CDR3 nucleotide sequence: TGTGCCAGCAGCAAGGGACTAGCGGGAGTGGGTGAGCAGTTCTTC.

The chain joins TRBV11-2 to TRBJ2-3; D might be TRBD2 (6 bases). Trimming took 5 bases from V and 2 from J, leaving 14 bases between them. Germline CDR1 reads SGHAT; CDR2 reads FQNNGV. The CDR3 runs 15 residues. The CDR3: CASSNRDSTTDTQYF. The CDR3 nucleotides read TGTGCCAGCAGCAACCGGGACTCGACCACAGATACGCAGTATTTT.